The 17 T cell receptor beta chains below come from one sample, sequenced in a study of shared clonotypes between healthy human individuals. Positively selected for CCR7, the CD45RO-negative cells used as naive CD8 cells excluded terminally differentiated effector memory CD45RA+ cells. Sequencing used immunoSEQ multiplex PCR; TCRdb keeps in-frame clones, though not all of them. The sample has about 2.1 million clones; roughly 91% are singletons. Material: naive CD8+ T cells from PBMCs. Receptors originate from a man younger than 30 in good health. Some clones in this sample may be carry-over from other donors' samples.

This clone came up once. The V gene is TRBV27, the J gene TRBJ2-3; no clear D gene. This CDR3 region has 16 residues. Trimming removed 8 bases from V and 3 bases from J, with 21 bases in between. Germline V gene data show CDR1 as MNHEY and CDR2 as SMNVEV (reference sequence). The CDR3, as DNA: TGTGCCAGCGTTGGTTTCGGGCAGCCGACAACAGATACGCAGTATTTT. Its translation: CASVGFGQPTTDTQYF.

The chain links TRBV6-5 to TRBJ2-2; 8 bases align to TRBD1. Germline V gene data show CDR1 as MNHEY and CDR2 as SVGAGI. Germline trimming cut 6 bases from V and 1 base from J; bases unmatched to any gene: 4. The CDR3 is 15 amino acids. In DNA form, the CDR3 reads TGTGCCAGCAGCTCCGGGACAGGGAACACCGGGGAGCTGTTTTTT. Translated, it gives CASSSGTGNTGELFF.

V usage is TRBV10-2 and J usage is TRBJ2-5; 8 bases line up with TRBD2. The CDR3 totals 13 residues. Looked up from germline, CDR1 is WSHSY and CDR2 is SAAADI. The trim removed 4 bases at V and 7 bases at J, leaving 5 bases unmatched. CDR3 protein: CASSGPGGVTQYF. CDR3 in DNA: TGCGCCAGCAGTGGACCGGGAGGGGTGACCCAGTACTTC.

This sequence joins TRBV27 and TRBJ2-1, with a tentative D call TRBD1 (6 bases). Germline loops: CDR1 MNHEY, CDR2 SMNVEV (reference sequence). The ends were cut back, 6 bases at V and 0 bases at J, with 12 bases in the middle. This CDR3 is built from 15 residues. CDR3 protein: CASRNGQSSYNEQFF. DNA of the CDR3: TGTGCCAGCAGAAACGGACAGAGCTCCTACAATGAGCAGTTCTTC.

On this clone itself: Different DNA sequences within this sample yield the same CDR3. The chain uses TRBV19 and TRBJ2-2; TRBD1 might be the D (5 bases). The V gene lost 6 bases and the J gene lost 1 base, with 6 bases spanning the gap. The CDR3 covers 13 residues. CDR1 LNHDA and CDR2 SQIVND come from the germline V gene (reference sequence). CDR3 nucleotides: TGTGCCAGTAGACAGGAGAACACCGGGGAGCTGTTTTTT. As protein: CASRQENTGELFF.

The V call is TRBV27, the J call TRBJ2-7, with TRBD1 identical over 9 bases. Germline V CDR1 and CDR2: MNHEY, SMNVEV (reference sequence). V was clipped by 4 bases and J by 4 bases; unmatched bases: 5. This CDR3 spans 14 amino acids. The CDR3 DNA reads TGTGCCAGCAGTTCACGGACAGGGGATTACGAGCAGTACTTC. Protein sequence: CASSSRTGDYEQYF.

The gene calls are TRBV7-2 and TRBJ1-2; 7 bases agree with TRBD1. Germline values: CDR1 SGHTA, CDR2 FQGNSA. CDR3 length: 14 residues. V was pared by 5 bases and J by 4 bases, with 7 bases of the junction left unmatched. The CDR3 spells CASSPPRDSYGYTF. In nucleotides, the CDR3 is TGTGCCAGCAGCCCTCCCCGGGACAGCTATGGCTACACCTTC.

V gene TRBV9 combines with J gene TRBJ2-3, with 9 bases matching TRBD1. J lost 2 bases, V lost 0 bases, and 7 bases had no gene match. Germline V lookup: CDR1 SGDLS, CDR2 YYNGEE. The CDR3 is 17 residues long. This CDR3 reads CASSVGLGTGYTDTQYF. The CDR3, as DNA: TGTGCCAGCAGCGTAGGACTCGGGACAGGGTACACAGATACGCAGTATTTT. Complete variable domain (other parts from reference TRBV9 and TRBJ2-3): DSGVTQTPKHLITATGQRVTLRCSPRSGDLSVYWYQQSLDQGLQFLIQYYNGEERAKGNILERFSAQQFPDLHSELNLSSLELGDSALYFCASSVGLGTGYTDTQYFGPGTRLTVL.

The chain combines TRBV4-1 with TRBJ2-7, with 10 bases matching TRBD2. CDR3 size: 17 residues. Germline V gene data show CDR1 as MGHRA and CDR2 as YSYEKL. V lost 4 bases and J lost 3; bases outside the gene matches: 12. CDR3: CASSREREGLNNYEQYF. CDR3 DNA sequence: TGCGCCAGCAGCCGGGAGCGGGAGGGCCTTAACAACTACGAGCAGTACTTC.

The chain joins TRBV27 to TRBJ2-1, with 9 positions matching TRBD2. Trimming cost V 6 bases and J 3 bases; bases outside gene matches: 6. The germline gives CDR1 MNHEY, CDR2 SMNVEV (reference sequence). The CDR3 has 15 residues. The CDR3 is CASRLSGSYYNEQFF. The CDR3, as DNA: TGTGCCAGCAGACTTAGCGGGAGTTACTACAATGAGCAGTTCTTC.

This rearrangement joins TRBV6-1 to TRBJ2-7; D not resolved. Per the germline V gene, CDR1 is MNHNS and CDR2 is SASEGT. The CDR3 runs 14 residues. V lost 7 bases and J 0 bases, leaving 13 bases between the germline ends. CDR3 region: CASNRGPFSYEQYF. The CDR3 DNA sequence: TGTGCCAGCAATAGAGGCCCCTTCTCCTACGAGCAGTACTTC.

The chain carries TRBV9 and TRBJ2-3; 7 nucleotides line up with TRBD1. This CDR3 region has 14 residues. CDR1 and CDR2 from the germline V gene are SGDLS and YYNGEE. V shed 7 bases and J 6 bases; nucleotides not matched to a gene: 11. CDR3 sequence: CASGDRRDGDTQYF. CDR3 coding DNA: TGTGCCAGCGGGGACAGACGCGACGGGGATACGCAGTATTTT.

The rearrangement links TRBV7-9 to TRBJ2-1, with 8 bases fitting TRBD2. With 5 bases clipped from V and 8 bases from J, the junction kept 14 bases outside the gene matches. The V gene's germline CDR1 is SEHNR and CDR2 FQNEAQ (reference sequence). This CDR3 contains 16 residues. The CDR3: CASSIRAGETTYEQFF. Written as DNA, the CDR3 is TGTGCCAGCAGCATAAGAGCGGGAGAAACTACCTATGAGCAGTTCTTC.

The chain carries TRBV7-9 and TRBJ2-5, with a weak D call TRBD1 (6 bases). V lost 6 bases, J lost 0 bases, and 17 bases lay in between. Germline CDR1 and CDR2: SEHNR and FQNEAQ (reference sequence). The CDR3 covers 16 residues. CDR3 DNA sequence: TGTGCCAGCAGTCGTGGGTGGCAGGGGAACCAAGAGACCCAGTACTTC. Protein sequence: CASSRGWQGNQETQYF.

V and J are TRBV27 and TRBJ2-7; D uncertain. CDR1 and CDR2 (germline): MNHEY, SMNVEV (reference sequence). The CDR3 loop spans 13 amino acids. Trimming removed 4 bases from V and 3 bases from J, with 10 bases in between. The CDR3 loop reads CASSSSLSYEQYF. CDR3 coding DNA: TGTGCCAGCAGTTCCTCCCTAAGCTACGAGCAGTACTTC.

The CDR3 DNA reads as TGTGCCAGCAGCCAACGGGGGGGACCGAGCACAGATACGCAGTATTTT. As protein: CASSQRGGPSTDTQYF. The chain uses TRBV28 and TRBJ2-3; 8 bases line up with TRBD2. CDR3 length equals 16 residues. Germline V gene sequence: CDR1 MDHEN, CDR2 SYDVKM. V lost 6 bases to trimming and J lost 0 bases; unmatched junction nucleotides: 8.

The chain couples TRBV19 to TRBJ1-2; TRBD1 is a possible D gene (5 bases). V shed 3 bases and J shed 2 bases, with 22 bases lying between them. The CDR3 covers 18 residues. CDR1 is LNHDA and CDR2 is SQIVND in the germline V gene (reference sequence). DNA of the CDR3: TGTGCCAGTAGTATCAAACGAGGGGCCAACCTAGCAAACTATGGCTACACCTTC. Translated: CASSIKRGANLANYGYTF.